The 12 T cell receptor beta chains reported below all come from one sample, sequenced in a study of T cell responses to AZD1222 COVID-19 vaccine. The table came from immunoSEQ multiplex PCR; TCRdb's copy has only in-frame clones and leaves some out. Here the sample spans about 55,000 clones, nearly 90% being singletons. The material was peripheral blood, obtained on day 0 of AZD1222 vaccination. The source is an adult in good health.

The chain carries TRBV4-3 and TRBJ2-7; a weak D match, TRBD1 (6 bases). The germline V gene has CDR1 LGHNA and CDR2 YSLEER. The CDR3 contains 15 residues. The V and J ends lost 0 bases and 2 bases respectively, with 11 bases between them. Written as DNA, the CDR3 is TGCGCCAGCAGCCAAGATTTCAGGGGTCCCTACGAGCAGTACTTC. Its translation: CASSQDFRGPYEQYF.

This sequence joins TRBV6-1 and TRBJ1-2; weak D call: TRBD1 (5 bases). This CDR3 spans 15 amino acids. Germline CDR1 is MNHNS and CDR2 is SASEGT. Trimming stripped 3 bases from V and 8 bases from J, with 19 bases between. The CDR3 sequence: CASSDQNAGVGGYTF. The CDR3 nucleotides are TGTGCCAGCAGTGATCAGAACGCGGGGGTTGGAGGCTACACCTTC.

This clone appeared a single time. The V gene is TRBV2, the J gene TRBJ1-1, with a possible D match to TRBD1 (5 bases). With 8 bases removed from V and 8 bases from J, the gap between germline ends came to 18 bases. The CDR3 spans 13 residues. CDR1 SNHLY and CDR2 FYNNEI come from the germline V gene. In DNA form, the CDR3 reads TGTGCCAGCCTCCAGGGTCGGGGATTGGAAGCTTTCTTT. This gives the protein CASLQGRGLEAFF.

The V call is TRBV12-3 or TRBV12-4, the J call TRBJ2-3; D gene unclear. Trimming left V 4 bases short and J 5 bases short, with 7 bases between. This CDR3 is built from 12 residues. CDR3 sequence: CASSWSEDTQYF. DNA for the CDR3: TGTGCCAGCAGTTGGAGCGAAGATACGCAGTATTTT.

The chain carries TRBV6-2 or TRBV6-3 and TRBJ2-5, with a possible D match to TRBD1 (5 bases). This CDR3 has 15 residues. V gave up 5 bases and J gave up 2 bases, with 15 bases separating them. Looked up from germline, CDR1 is MNHEY and CDR2 is SVGEGT. CDR3 DNA sequence: TGTGCCAGCAGTCCCTGGGGCCGAGGTCAAGAGACCCAGTACTTC. Residues: CASSPWGRGQETQYF.

The chain has TRBV2 and TRBJ1-2; D possibly corresponds to TRBD1 (6 bases). This CDR3 spans 13 amino acids. Per germline, CDR1 SNHLY and CDR2 FYNNEI. V dropped 5 bases and J dropped 5 bases, with 12 bases sitting between them. CDR3 region: CASSLQGLYGYTF. The CDR3 DNA reads as TGTGCCAGCAGTCTACAGGGCCTATATGGCTACACCTTC.

Of note for this clone: At one of its ends the junction is not consistent with the germline gene, which may arise from a read error. This sequence joins TRBV7-2 and TRBJ2-2, with D perhaps matching TRBD2 (6 bases). This CDR3 is 13 amino acids long. CDR1 is SGHTA and CDR2 is FQGNSA in the germline V gene. CDR3 nucleotide sequence: TGTGCCAGTAGCTCGGAGGGAACCGGGGAGCTGTTTTTT. This codes for CASSSEGTGELFF. Complete variable domain (other parts from reference TRBV7-2 and TRBJ2-2): GAGVSQSPSNKVTEKGKDVELRCDPISGHTALYWYRQSLGQGLEFLIYFQGNSAPDKSGLPSDRFSAERTGGSVSTLTIQRTQQEDSAVYLCASSSEGTGELFFGEGSRLTVL.

The gene calls are TRBV5-8 and TRBJ2-5; 7 nucleotides match TRBD1. CDR3 length: 14 amino acids. The germline CDR1 and CDR2 sequences are SGHTS and YDEGEE. Trimming at V came to 1 base and at J to 5 bases, leaving 5 bases not matched to a gene. The CDR3 coding sequence is TGTGCCAGCAGCTTGTACAGGGGTGGGGAGACCCAGTACTTC. Residues: CASSLYRGGETQYF.

J is TRBJ2-2 and V is TRBV7-9; D remains unclear. Germline lookup yields CDR1 SEHNR and CDR2 FQNEAQ (reference sequence). The CDR3 contains 12 residues. Trimming pared 8 bases from V and 7 bases from J, leaving 11 bases between. CDR3 protein: CASGEASGELFF. In DNA form, the CDR3 reads TGTGCCAGCGGGGAAGCAAGCGGGGAGCTGTTTTTT.

V is TRBV29-1 and J is TRBJ1-2; D is unclear. CDR1 is SQVTM and CDR2 is ANQGSEA in the germline V gene. V was clipped by 2 bases and J by 4 bases, with 14 bases between them. This CDR3 contains 14 residues. In DNA, the CDR3 is TGCAGCGTTGAACCGACCCGAAATAGCTATGGCTACACCTTC. This codes for CSVEPTRNSYGYTF.

This clone was recorded a few times. The rearrangement uses TRBV5-6 and TRBJ1-3, with a weak D call TRBD1 (6 bases). The CDR3 runs 15 residues. V lost 4 bases, J lost 4 bases, and 15 bases lay in between. Germline V lookup: CDR1 SGHDT, CDR2 YYEEEE. CDR3 amino acids: CASSLYRVSGNTIYF. In DNA, the CDR3 is TGTGCCAGCAGCCTCTACAGGGTATCAGGAAACACCATATATTTT.

This chain uses TRBV7-2 with TRBJ1-1; D gene unclear. V dropped 2 bases and J dropped 1 base, with 8 bases sitting between them. The CDR3 spans 14 residues. CDR1 SGHTA and CDR2 FQGNSA come from the germline V gene. DNA of the CDR3: TGTGCCAGCAGCTTAACAGACCGGAACACTGAAGCTTTCTTT. It translates to CASSLTDRNTEAFF.